Below are 8 T cell receptor beta chains sequenced from a single sample in a study of identical twins' blood T cells. TCRdb reanalysed the 5' RACE reads using MiXCR and keeps one entry per CDR3 protein. The sample holds a few hundred thousand distinct CDR3 sequences, 28% seen once. The sample was PBMCs. The receptors stem from a woman aged 18-55 years in good health.

The chain couples TRBV5-6 to TRBJ2-2; the D gene is possibly TRBD2 (5 bases). The CDR3 loop spans 15 amino acids. Trimming pared 5 bases from V and 2 bases from J, leaving 13 bases between. Germline V CDR1 and CDR2: SGHDT, YYEEEE. The CDR3 DNA is TGTGCCAGCAGTTACCTGGGAGCTAACACCGGGGAGCTGTTTTTT. It is translated as CASSYLGANTGELFF.

Points on this clonotype: With a much larger clone just one base away, this may be a read error. The gene calls are TRBV5-1 and TRBJ1-5; D is ambiguous. This CDR3 spans 13 amino acids. The germline CDR1 and CDR2 sequences are SGHRS and YFSETQ. CDR3 residues: CAGSFGRGQPQHF. The CDR3 DNA follows: TGCGCCGGCAGCTTCGGCAGAGGTCAGCCCCAGCATTTT.

The rearrangement joins TRBV29-1 to TRBJ1-2, with D possibly TRBD1 on 5 matching bases. V lost 0 bases and J 8 bases, leaving 10 bases between the germline ends. This CDR3 has 12 amino acids. In germline, CDR1 is SQVTM, CDR2 ANQGSEA. CDR3 DNA sequence: TGCAGCGTTGAAGATCGAGGGGACGGCTACACCTTC. Translating gives CSVEDRGDGYTF.

The chain joins TRBV6-2 or TRBV6-3 to TRBJ2-7; TRBD1 matches at 10 bases. Per the germline V gene, CDR1 is MNHEY and CDR2 is SVGEGT. V lost 9 bases to trimming and J lost 2 bases; unmatched junction nucleotides: 16. The CDR3 length is 17 residues. The CDR3 region is CASLTGTGERWAYEQYF. Written as DNA, the CDR3 is TGTGCCAGTCTAACCGGGACAGGGGAACGTTGGGCCTACGAGCAGTACTTC.

This clonotype showed up just a few times. The V gene is TRBV29-1, the J gene TRBJ2-2, with TRBD2 matching 7 bases. CDR1 SQVTM and CDR2 ANQGSEA come from the germline V gene. The CDR3 has 13 amino acids. The ends lost 3 bases at V and 5 bases at J; junction bases unmatched: 3. CDR3 DNA: TGCAGCGTTGATGTCGGGGGGACCGGGGAGCTGTTTTTT. Translating gives CSVDVGGTGELFF.

The rearrangement links TRBV18 to TRBJ1-5; D remains ambiguous. Germline CDR1 KGHSH, CDR2 LQKENI. The CDR3 is 13 residues long. Trimming shortened V by 6 bases and J by 5 bases, and 11 bases separated the two germline ends. In nucleotides, the CDR3 is TGTGCCAGCTCTAGAGAAGAGGATCAGCCCCAGCATTTT. This sequence encodes CASSREEDQPQHF.

This chain uses TRBV9 with TRBJ1-2; D gene uncertain. CDR3 length: 15 residues. V shed 0 bases and J shed 5 bases, with 14 bases lying between them. In germline, CDR1 is SGDLS, CDR2 YYNGEE. This CDR3 reads CASSVDLGFGYGYTF. In nucleotides, the CDR3 is TGTGCCAGCAGCGTAGACCTGGGTTTCGGGTATGGCTACACCTTC.

This clonotype was observed many times. The CDR3 is CSVATGGNTIYF. CDR3 bases: TGCAGCGTTGCGACAGGGGGAAACACCATATATTTT. V and J are TRBV29-1 and TRBJ1-3; 7 nucleotides match TRBD1. The CDR3 has 12 residues. CDR1 and CDR2 (germline): SQVTM, ANQGSEA. V shed 4 bases and J 4 bases; nucleotides not matched to a gene: 1.